One and the same sample provided the 15 T cell receptor beta chains below, sequenced in a study of a mutant IDH1 vaccine in newly diagnosed glioma. No antigen is known for these receptors. Profiled with immunoSEQ multiplex PCR; TCRdb holds only in-frame clones, not every one. The sample has roughly 51,000 clones, approximately 78% seen once. Time point indicated: week 23, last vaccination. Vaccination used 300 ug of mutant IDH1 20-mer peptide per dose, with topical imiquimod. The specimen was PBMCs, collected from a glioma patient whose treatment included an IDH1 peptide vaccine. These receptors originate from a woman in her 40s with glioma. Some clones in this sample may be carry-over from other donors' samples.

The chain links TRBV30 to TRBJ2-3; 8 bases align to TRBD1. The V segment lost 1 base and the J segment 1 base; nucleotides outside the gene matches: 7. The CDR3 totals 16 residues. CDR1 is GTSNPN and CDR2 is SVGIG in the germline V gene (reference sequence). CDR3: CAWSAGGARGTDTQYF. The CDR3 nucleotides are TGTGCCTGGAGTGCAGGGGGCGCACGGGGCACAGATACGCAGTATTTT. Combining the CDR3 with reference TRBV30 and TRBJ2-3 gives the whole variable domain SQTIHQWPATLVQPVGSPLSLECTVEGTSNPNLYWYRQAAGRGLQLLFYSVGIGQISSEVPQNLSASRPQDRQFILSSKKLLLSDSGFYLCAWSAGGARGTDTQYFGPGTRLTVL.

The V and J genes are TRBV7-9 and TRBJ1-5; TRBD1 might be the D (5 bases). V lost 5 bases and J 6 bases, leaving 17 bases between the germline ends. The CDR3 spans 15 residues. Germline V gene sequence: CDR1 SEHNR, CDR2 FQNEAQ (reference sequence). The CDR3 region has the DNA TGTGCCAGCAGCCCCACCGGGGGTGAAATTCAGCCCCAGCATTTT. Translated, it gives CASSPTGGEIQPQHF.

The V call is TRBV7-2, the J call TRBJ1-1, with D perhaps matching TRBD1 (5 bases). Germline V CDR1 and CDR2: SGHTA, FQGNSA. V was trimmed by 1 base and J by 5 bases, leaving 8 bases between them. The CDR3 contains 13 residues. The DNA of the CDR3 is TGTGCCAGCAGCTTAGGGGGCTCGACTGAAGCTTTCTTT. Protein: CASSLGGSTEAFF.

The chain is built from TRBV5-6 and TRBJ1-6; 8 nucleotides match TRBD1. Germline V lookup: CDR1 SGHDT, CDR2 YYEEEE. The CDR3 contains 13 residues. The trim removed 7 bases at V and 10 bases at J, leaving 7 bases unmatched. CDR3 protein: CASGDRGDSPLHF. The CDR3 DNA reads as TGTGCCAGCGGCGACAGGGGCGACTCACCCCTCCACTTT.

This clone was detected only once. The rearrangement uses TRBV5-1 and TRBJ1-6, with TRBD1 matching 9 bases. J was trimmed by 7 bases and V by 4 bases; bases with no gene match: 3. Germline V gene data show CDR1 as SGHRS and CDR2 as YFSETQ. This CDR3 region has 14 residues. The CDR3 DNA is TGCGCCAGCAGCGCAGGACAGGGGAATTCACCCCTCCACTTT. Encoded protein: CASSAGQGNSPLHF.

This sequence joins TRBV27 and TRBJ1-3, with D tentatively TRBD1 (5 bases). Trimming took 8 bases from V and 4 from J, leaving 15 bases between them. The CDR3 length is 14 residues. Germline V gene data show CDR1 as MNHEY and CDR2 as SMNVEV (reference sequence). The DNA of the CDR3 is TGTGCCAGCTCCTCGCTGGGGGGAGGAAACACCATATATTTT. It translates to CASSSLGGGNTIYF.

Turning to this clone: One junction end does not reproduce the germline sequence, and a read error may be involved. J is TRBJ2-1 and V is TRBV10-1; D may be TRBD1 (6 bases). CDR1 and CDR2 (germline): WNHNN, SYGVQD (reference sequence). The CDR3 consists of 13 residues. The CDR3 is CATSRVGGDEQFF. DNA of the CDR3: TGCGCCACCAGTCGAGTTGGGGGCGATGAGCAGTTCTTC.

The V and J genes are TRBV7-8 and TRBJ1-1; no firm D call. Germline CDR1 reads SGHVS; CDR2 reads FQNEAQ. The CDR3 runs to 14 residues. Trimming took off 5 bases at V and 5 bases at J, with 15 bases between the two ends. The CDR3 DNA reads TGTGCCAGCAGCCCCCGGGCCCTGCCAACTGAAGCTTTCTTT. Its translation: CASSPRALPTEAFF.

The chain has TRBV2 and TRBJ1-5, with 8 nucleotides matching TRBD1. Per the germline V gene, CDR1 is SNHLY and CDR2 is FYNNEI. CDR3 length: 14 residues. Trimming removed 5 bases from V and 4 bases from J; junction bases left unmatched: 4. The CDR3 is CASSTGGWNQPQHF. The DNA for the CDR3 is TGTGCCAGCAGTACAGGGGGATGGAATCAGCCCCAGCATTTT.

The chain employs TRBV27 and TRBJ1-2, with D perhaps TRBD1 (5 bases). Germline V lookup: CDR1 MNHEY, CDR2 SMNVEV (reference sequence). Between the trimmed V and J ends, which lost 6 bases and 3 bases, there was a span of 11 bases. CDR3 length: 13 residues. The CDR3 nucleotides are TGTGCCAGCAGGCCGGGGACCTACTATGGCTACACCTTC. Its translation is CASRPGTYYGYTF.

This clone was counted a single time. The chain joins TRBV5-4 to TRBJ2-6; a weak D match, TRBD2 (6 bases). Trimming removed 4 bases at V and 0 bases at J, with 20 bases between. CDR3 size: 19 residues. Looked up from germline, CDR1 is SGHNT and CDR2 is YYREEE (reference sequence). In DNA, the CDR3 is TGTGCCAGCAGCCAACAACTTGGAGGGGTGGGCTCTGGGGCCAACGTCCTGACTTTC. Its protein is CASSQQLGGVGSGANVLTF.

This chain links TRBV6-1 with TRBJ1-2, with 7 bases matching TRBD1. V was clipped by 7 bases and J by 2 bases; unmatched bases: 10. Germline V gives CDR1 MNHNS, CDR2 SASEGT. The length of the CDR3 is 15 residues. The CDR3 coding sequence is TGTGCCAGCATTCTTCCTGGACAGGCAAACTATGGCTACACCTTC. Protein product: CASILPGQANYGYTF.

The chain is built from TRBV30 and TRBJ1-1, with a tentative D call TRBD1 (6 bases). Trimming shortened V by 3 bases and J by 4 bases, and 15 bases separated the two germline ends. The CDR3 is made up of 14 amino acids. Per germline, CDR1 GTSNPN and CDR2 SVGIG (reference sequence). The CDR3 bases are TGTGCCTGGAGATCTGCAGGGGAGATCACTGAAGCTTTCTTT. It specifies CAWRSAGEITEAFF. The whole variable domain, filled in from reference TRBV30 and TRBJ1-1, reads SQTIHQWPATLVQPVGSPLSLECTVEGTSNPNLYWYRQAAGRGLQLLFYSVGIGQISSEVPQNLSASRPQDRQFILSSKKLLLSDSGFYLCAWRSAGEITEAFFGQGTRLTVV.

In DNA form, the CDR3 reads TGCGCCAGCAGCCAAGAAGGGACAGGGGGCTATGGCTACACCTTC. Translating it yields CASSQEGTGGYGYTF. This chain connects TRBV4-3 to TRBJ1-2; 11 nucleotides line up with TRBD1. The junction had 1 base not matched to a gene; V was cut back by 0 bases and J by 4 bases. Germline lookup yields CDR1 LGHNA and CDR2 YSLEER. This CDR3 has 15 amino acids.

The chain employs TRBV19 and TRBJ2-1; 13 bases map to TRBD2. V gave up 4 bases and J gave up 3 bases; unmatched junction bases: 0. Germline V gives CDR1 LNHDA, CDR2 SQIVND (reference sequence). The CDR3 runs 15 residues. The CDR3 region is CASSRTSGSYNEQFF. The CDR3 region has the DNA TGTGCCAGTAGTAGGACTAGCGGGAGCTACAATGAGCAGTTCTTC.